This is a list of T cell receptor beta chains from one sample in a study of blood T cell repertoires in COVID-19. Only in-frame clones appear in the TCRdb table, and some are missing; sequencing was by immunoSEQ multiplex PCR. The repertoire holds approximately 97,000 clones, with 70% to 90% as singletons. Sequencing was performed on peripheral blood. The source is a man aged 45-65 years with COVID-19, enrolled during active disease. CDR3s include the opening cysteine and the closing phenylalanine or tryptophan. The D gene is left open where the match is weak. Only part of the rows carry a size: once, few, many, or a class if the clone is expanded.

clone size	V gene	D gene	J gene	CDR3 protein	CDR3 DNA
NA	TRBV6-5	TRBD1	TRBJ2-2	CASSYVYRGPGELFF	TGTGCCAGCAGTTACGTGTACAGGGGGCCCGGGGAGCTGTTTTTT
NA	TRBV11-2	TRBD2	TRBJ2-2	CASSLEGGLAGTGELFF	TGTGCCAGCAGCTTAGAGGGAGGACTAGCGGGGACCGGGGAGCTGTTTTTT
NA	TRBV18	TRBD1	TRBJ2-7	CASSPPGQVGEQYF	TGTGCCAGCTCACCACCGGGACAGGTTGGCGAGCAGTACTTC
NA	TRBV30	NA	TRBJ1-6	CAWSVGGGGDSPLHF	TGTGCCTGGAGTGTAGGGGGGGGCGGGGATTCACCCCTCCACTTT
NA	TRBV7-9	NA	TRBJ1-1	CASRPRVNTEAFF	TGTGCCAGCAGACCCAGGGTGAACACTGAAGCTTTCTTT
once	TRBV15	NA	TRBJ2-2	CATSRAQGGAGTGELFF	TGTGCCACCAGCAGAGCCCAGGGGGGCGCGGGCACCGGGGAGCTGTTTTTT
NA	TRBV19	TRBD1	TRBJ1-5	CASSIYRGRSNQPQHF	TGTGCCAGTAGTATCTACAGGGGACGGAGCAATCAGCCCCAGCATTTT
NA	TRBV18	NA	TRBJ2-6	CASSVQGTGANVLTF	TGTGCCAGCTCAGTCCAGGGTACTGGGGCCAACGTCCTGACTTTC
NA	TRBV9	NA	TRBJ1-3	CASSASAGAGNTIYF	TGTGCCAGCAGCGCATCGGCGGGGGCTGGAAACACCATATATTTT
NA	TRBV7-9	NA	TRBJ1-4	CASWSATNEKLFF	TGTGCCAGCTGGAGTGCAACTAATGAAAAACTGTTTTTT
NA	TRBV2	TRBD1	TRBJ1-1	CASNPDRGSKNTEAFF	TGTGCCAGCAATCCGGACAGGGGAAGTAAGAACACTGAAGCTTTCTTT
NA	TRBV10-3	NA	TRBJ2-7	CAISQTSSYEQYF	TGTGCCATCAGCCAGACTAGCTCCTACGAGCAGTACTTC
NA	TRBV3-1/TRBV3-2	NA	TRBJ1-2	CASSQDLAGGYTF	TGTGCCAGCAGCCAAGATCTCGCAGGTGGCTACACCTTC
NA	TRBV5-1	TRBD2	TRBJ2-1	CASSWGGLGNEQFF	TGCGCCAGCAGCTGGGGAGGACTAGGAAATGAGCAGTTCTTC
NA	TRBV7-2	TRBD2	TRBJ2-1	CASSTLAGYYNEQFF	TGTGCCAGCAGCACACTAGCGGGGTACTACAATGAGCAGTTCTTC
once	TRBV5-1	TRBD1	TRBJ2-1	CASSLEGQAYNEQFF	TGCGCCAGCAGCTTGGAAGGACAGGCATACAATGAGCAGTTCTTC
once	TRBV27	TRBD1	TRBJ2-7	CASGRRDRDYEQYF	TGTGCCAGCGGCCGGCGGGACAGGGATTACGAGCAGTACTTC
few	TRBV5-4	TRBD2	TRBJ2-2	CASSVLSGGNTGELFF	TGTGCCAGCAGCGTATTAAGCGGGGGAAACACCGGGGAGCTGTTTTTT
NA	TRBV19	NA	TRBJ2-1	CATQYNRGYNEQFF	TGTGCCACCCAATATAACCGGGGCTACAATGAGCAGTTCTTC
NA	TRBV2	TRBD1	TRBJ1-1	CASSGDRSNTEAFF	TGTGCCAGCAGTGGGGACAGGTCGAACACTGAAGCTTTCTTT
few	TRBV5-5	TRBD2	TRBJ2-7	CASSSLPQAGVEQYF	TGTGCCAGCAGCTCCCTCCCACAGGCGGGGGTCGAGCAGTACTTC
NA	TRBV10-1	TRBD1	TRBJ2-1	CASVRDREYNEQFF	TGCGCCAGCGTCCGGGACAGGGAGTACAATGAGCAGTTCTTC
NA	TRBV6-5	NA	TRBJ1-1	CAISRNSNTEAFF	TGTGCCATTTCCAGGAACTCGAACACTGAAGCTTTCTTT
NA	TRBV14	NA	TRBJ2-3	CASSHLLGVSTDTQYF	TGTGCCAGCAGCCACCTTCTCGGGGTTAGCACAGATACGCAGTATTTT
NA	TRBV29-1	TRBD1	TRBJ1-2	CSVEWARGLDGYTF	TGCAGCGTTGAATGGGCCAGGGGGTTAGATGGCTACACCTTC
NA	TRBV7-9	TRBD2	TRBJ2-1	CASRRGGFSYNEQFF	TGTGCCAGCAGACGCGGGGGATTTAGCTACAATGAGCAGTTCTTC
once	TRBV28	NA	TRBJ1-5	CASRYSSQPQHF	TGTGCCAGCAGGTACAGTTCTCAGCCCCAGCATTTT
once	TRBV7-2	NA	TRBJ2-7	CASSLGLGTFDEQYF	TGTGCCAGCAGCTTAGGCCTCGGGACATTCGACGAGCAGTACTTC
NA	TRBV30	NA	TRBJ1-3	CAWKSGLGGTIYF	TGTGCCTGGAAAAGCGGCCTCGGGGGCACCATATATTTT
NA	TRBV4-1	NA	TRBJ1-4	CASSQGERWTNEKLFF	TGCGCCAGCAGCCAGGGCGAACGGTGGACTAATGAAAAACTGTTTTTT
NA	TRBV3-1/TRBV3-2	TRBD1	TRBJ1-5	CASSQNRGQPQHF	TGTGCCAGCAGCCAAAACAGGGGGCAGCCCCAGCATTTT
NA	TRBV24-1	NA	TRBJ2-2	CATSDLVRANTGELFF	TGTGCCACCAGTGATTTGGTCAGGGCGAACACCGGGGAGCTGTTTTTT
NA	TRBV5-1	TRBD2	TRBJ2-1	CASSLAGEQFF	TGCGCCAGCAGCTTAGCGGGGGAGCAGTTCTTC
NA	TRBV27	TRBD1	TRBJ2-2	CASRPGGGGELFF	TGTGCCAGCAGACCAGGGGGTGGCGGGGAGCTGTTTTTT
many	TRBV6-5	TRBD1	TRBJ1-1	CASSYSTGATEAFF	TGTGCCAGCAGTTACTCGACAGGGGCCACTGAAGCTTTCTTT
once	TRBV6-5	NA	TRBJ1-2	CATYSTVNYGYTF	TGTGCCACCTACAGTACAGTAAACTATGGCTACACCTTC
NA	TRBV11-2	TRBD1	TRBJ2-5	CASSSNRGERETQYF	TGTGCCAGCAGCTCAAACAGGGGCGAAAGAGAGACCCAGTACTTC
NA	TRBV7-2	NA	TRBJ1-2	CASSLQLRDSYGYTF	TGTGCCAGCAGCCTACAGCTGAGAGACAGCTATGGCTACACCTTC
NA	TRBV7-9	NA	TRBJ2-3	CASSSTGSTDTQYF	TGTGCCAGCAGCTCCACCGGGAGTACAGATACGCAGTATTTT
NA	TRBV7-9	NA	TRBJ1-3	CASSLARGGSGNTIYF	TGTGCCAGCAGCTTAGCCAGAGGAGGCTCTGGAAACACCATATATTTT
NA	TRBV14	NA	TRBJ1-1	CASSQGRYTEAFF	TGTGCCAGCAGCCAAGGCAGGTACACTGAAGCTTTCTTT
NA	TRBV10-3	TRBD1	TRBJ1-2	CAISGTGALYGYTF	TGTGCCATCAGCGGGACAGGCGCTCTCTATGGCTACACCTTC
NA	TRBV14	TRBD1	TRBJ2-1	CASSQDKGTGGWDEQFF	TGTGCCAGCAGCCAAGATAAAGGGACAGGGGGTTGGGATGAGCAGTTCTTC
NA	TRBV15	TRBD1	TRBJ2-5	CATSKGGLETQYF	TGTGCCACCAGCAAAGGGGGCTTAGAGACCCAGTACTTC